The rows below give T cell receptor beta chains drawn from one sample of a study of T cells in Graves' hyperthyroidism and ophthalmopathy. MiXCR was run by TCRdb on the multiplex PCR reads, yielding one entry per CDR3 protein. The profile shows hundreds of thousands of distinct CDR3 sequences, around a sixth of them singletons. Material for sequencing was blood. All receptors come from a woman between 50 and 59 years old with Graves' hyperthyroidism that later progressed to Graves' ophthalmopathy. Each CDR3 is given without its conserved first and last residue. Not all rows give a size; the values are once, few, many and, for expanded clones, a class.

j_gene	abundance	v_gene	len	CDR3aa
TRBJ1-2	.	TRBV29-1	13	SVGSGTTSSYGYT
TRBJ1-1	.	TRBV29-1	10	SSEGGDTEAF
TRBJ2-1	many	TRBV3-1	11	ASSQEVGYEQF
TRBJ2-5	.	TRBV14	14	ASSQRRSRGLETQY
TRBJ2-1	few	TRBV6-2/TRBV6-3	11	ASSPGQFNEQF
TRBJ1-5	many	TRBV4-1	14	ASSQEGQGGNQPQH
TRBJ1-5	.	TRBV3-1	11	ASSQGQGRPQH
TRBJ2-7	.	TRBV5-5	14	ASSFSAGQGTYEQY
TRBJ2-5	few	TRBV7-9	13	ASSLTGTSSETQY
TRBJ2-3	many	TRBV6-6	13	ASSYGGTHTDTQY
TRBJ1-1	few	TRBV24-1	11	ATSRGANTEAF
TRBJ1-5	many	TRBV18	14	ASSPDSIHSNQPQH
TRBJ2-3	.	TRBV3-1	12	ASSQDGVSNTQY
TRBJ1-5	many	TRBV12-3/TRBV12-4	13	ASSFRQGREQPQH
TRBJ2-1	.	TRBV4-1	13	ASSQGAGGINEQF
TRBJ2-4	.	TRBV6-2/TRBV6-3	11	ASSGIQGGIQY
TRBJ2-3	few	TRBV5-1	12	ASSRGPSADTQY
TRBJ1-2	.	TRBV20-1	13	SARGLTDSHYGYT
TRBJ2-1	.	TRBV29-1	14	SVTGLAGAAYNEQF
TRBJ1-1	few	TRBV3-1	13	ASSLGTVRNTEAF
TRBJ1-5	many	TRBV20-1	11	SARANMNQPQH
TRBJ1-1	.	TRBV14	15	ASSQDSRGAVNTEAF
TRBJ1-2	.	TRBV27	9	APRGVDGYT
TRBJ1-1	.	TRBV7-9	14	ASSSGRAVGYTEAF
TRBJ1-5	many	TRBV18	16	ASSPPAGLEGGDQPQH
TRBJ2-7	many	TRBV20-1	13	SARDLRVSSYEQY
TRBJ2-3	.	TRBV11-2	13	ASSLEENEWNTQY
TRBJ2-1	.	TRBV6-1	12	ASSESSPYNEQF
TRBJ1-1	many	TRBV20-1	10	SARGGNTEAF
TRBJ1-1	.	TRBV5-1	15	ASSWGTGGWMKAEAF
TRBJ1-3	few	TRBV10-2	9	ASSDGYTIY
TRBJ2-1	.	TRBV12-3/TRBV12-4	11	ASSFVGRNEQF
TRBJ1-4	.	TRBV13	12	ASTLQGTNEKLF
TRBJ2-7	.	TRBV11-2	12	ASSPRESAYEQY
TRBJ2-3	many	TRBV30	13	AWSVERVRPDTQY
TRBJ2-3	.	TRBV30	10	AWSYSTDTQY
TRBJ2-3	many	TRBV7-8	12	ASSLARGSDTQY
TRBJ1-6	.	TRBV6-1	11	ASRTRYNSPLH
TRBJ1-5	few	TRBV7-2	15	ASSLWEGGGRNQPQH
TRBJ2-7	many	TRBV5-5	14	ASSLGPDSAGYEQY
TRBJ1-2	many	TRBV11-2	11	ASSSMTAYGYT
TRBJ2-2	.	TRBV29-1	9	SVDNTGELF